This T cell receptor (beta chain) was sequenced for a study of T cell responses to AZD1222 COVID-19 vaccine. Study-level results: Repertoire sampling occurred only after the peak T cell response. The donors showed a predominance of white British ancestry and of females, with possible underestimation of clonal diversity. Within unmutated variant regions lay the reported targets of nearly half of spike-specific TCRs. Baseline serology detected seropositivity in only six AZD1222 recipients.

With V trimmed by 7 bases and J by 10 bases, 15 bases remained unmatched. Per germline, CDR1 MNHEY and CDR2 SVGAGI. The CDR3 is 14 residues long. Sequenced by immunoSEQ multiplex PCR; TCRdb stores in-frame clones only, minus some. This table holds about 110,000 clones, approximately 89% found once. Comment on this clone: Antigen specificity is unknown.

V and J are TRBV6-5 and TRBJ2-5; 7 nucleotides align to TRBD2. Sequenced material: peripheral blood, taken on day 0 of MenACWY control vaccination. The receptor comes from an adult in good health. The CDR3 DNA is TGTGCCAGCACCGGACAAGGGGTTGGGGGGGACCAGTACTTC. It encodes CASTGQGVGGDQYF.